This T cell receptor beta chain was identified during a study of T cells in Graves' hyperthyroidism and ophthalmopathy. General study points: Blood also showed most of the thyroid clonotypes that were expanded above 0.001.

Patients aged 18 to 65 had newly diagnosed hyperthyroidism that had lasted under 2 months. This clonotype has at least ten counts. The antigen remains unidentified. V dropped 5 bases and J dropped 4 bases, with 12 bases sitting between them. CDR3 size: 14 residues. The germline V gene encodes CDR1 MNHNS and CDR2 SASEGT. Researchers amplified the TCR beta CDR3 regions from RNA transcripts. Using the HTBI primer set, a first-round RT-PCR was run on the TCR CDR3. MiXCR, run by TCRdb on the multiplex PCR reads, gives a single entry per CDR3 protein. The profile shows roughly 49,000 distinct CDR3 sequences, approximately 58% of them singletons.

This sequence joins TRBV6-1 and TRBJ1-5; D may be TRBD1 (6 bases). The sequencing input was peripheral blood or thyroid tissue (not recorded which). The sequence came from a man aged 18 to 35 with Graves' hyperthyroidism. For the CDR3, the DNA is TGTGCCAGCAGTTCCAGGGGTGGGAATCAGCCCCAGCATTTT. Amino acid sequence: CASSSRGGNQPQHF.